This T cell receptor (beta chain) was sequenced for a study of shared clonotypes between healthy human individuals. The study, taken as a whole, reports: The study drew on few donors, limiting represented genetic and exposure-history diversity.

With regard to this clone: No antigen is known for it.

The ends lost 0 bases at V and 0 bases at J; junction bases unmatched: 4. The CDR3 covers 17 residues. Germline V CDR1 and CDR2: MRHNA, SNTAGT. Naive CD8 isolation took CD45RO-negative cells positively selected for CCR7 and excluded terminally differentiated effector memory CD45RA+ cells. Sequenced by immunoSEQ multiplex PCR; TCRdb stores in-frame clones only, minus some. The data contain approximately 2,000,000 clones, just under 95% of them seen just once; the ten biggest clones take up about 1.6%. This chain connects TRBV6-4 to TRBJ2-2; 7 bases fit TRBD1. The sequence was obtained from a man between 18 and 35 years old in good health. Some clones in this sample may be carry-over from other donors' samples. Sequenced material: naive CD8+ T cells from PBMCs. This CDR3 is CASSDSWTGANTGELFF. As DNA, the CDR3 is TGTGCCAGCAGTGACTCGTGGACAGGCGCGAACACCGGGGAGCTGTTTTTT.